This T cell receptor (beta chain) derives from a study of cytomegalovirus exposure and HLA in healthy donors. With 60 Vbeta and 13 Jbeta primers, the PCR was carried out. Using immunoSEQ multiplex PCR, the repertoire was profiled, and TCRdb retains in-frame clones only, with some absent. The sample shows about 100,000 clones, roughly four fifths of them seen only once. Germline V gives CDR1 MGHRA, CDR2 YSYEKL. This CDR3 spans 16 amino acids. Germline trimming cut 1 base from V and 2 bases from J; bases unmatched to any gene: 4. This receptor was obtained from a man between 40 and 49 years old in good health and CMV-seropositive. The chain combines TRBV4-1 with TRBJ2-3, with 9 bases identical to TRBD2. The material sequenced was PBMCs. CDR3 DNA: TGCGCCAGCAGCCAAGCAGGCGGGGGGGCCACAGATACGCAGTATTTT. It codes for CASSQAGGGATDTQYF.